This TCR beta chain was identified during a study of T cells in Graves' hyperthyroidism and ophthalmopathy. There were TCR beta CDR3 regions amplified from RNA transcripts. Carried out on the TCR CDR3, a first-round RT-PCR used the HTBI primer set. TCRdb reprocessed the multiplex PCR reads via MiXCR and lists one record per CDR3 protein. The sample includes 300,000 to 450,000 distinct CDR3 sequences, about 18% of them seen just once. There are 18 residues in the CDR3. CDR1 is SGHRS and CDR2 is YFSETQ in the germline V gene. V lost 4 bases to trimming and J lost 0 bases, with 20 bases between them. This clonotype was recorded many times.

This clonotype was obtained from a woman under 40 with Graves' hyperthyroidism that later progressed to Graves' ophthalmopathy. V gene TRBV5-1 combines with J gene TRBJ2-4; D call uncertain. The sequenced sample consisted of blood. The CDR3 protein is CASSSPGHSPIAKNIQYF. Written as DNA, the CDR3 is TGCGCCAGCAGCAGCCCGGGCCACTCCCCCATAGCCAAAAACATTCAGTACTTC.